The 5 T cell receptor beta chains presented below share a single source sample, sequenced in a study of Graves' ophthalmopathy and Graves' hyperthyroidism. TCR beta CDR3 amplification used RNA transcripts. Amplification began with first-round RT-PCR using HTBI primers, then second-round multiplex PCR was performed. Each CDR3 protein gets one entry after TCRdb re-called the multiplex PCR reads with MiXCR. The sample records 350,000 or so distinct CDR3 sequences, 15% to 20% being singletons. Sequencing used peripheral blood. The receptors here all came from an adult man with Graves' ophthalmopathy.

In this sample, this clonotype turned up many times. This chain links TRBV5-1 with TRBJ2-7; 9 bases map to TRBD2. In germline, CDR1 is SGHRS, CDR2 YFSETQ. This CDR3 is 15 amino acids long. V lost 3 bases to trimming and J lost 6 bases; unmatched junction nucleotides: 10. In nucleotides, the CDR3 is TGCGCCAGCAGCTCCGGGACTAGCTCTTCTGGCGAGCAGTACTTC. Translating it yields CASSSGTSSSGEQYF.

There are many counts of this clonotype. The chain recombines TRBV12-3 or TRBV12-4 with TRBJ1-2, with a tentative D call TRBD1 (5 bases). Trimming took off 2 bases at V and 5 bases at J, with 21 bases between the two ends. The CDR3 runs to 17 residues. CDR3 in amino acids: CASSLKGSRGWGYGYTF. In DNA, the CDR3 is TGTGCCAGCAGTTTAAAGGGGAGCCGGGGTTGGGGGTATGGCTACACCTTC.

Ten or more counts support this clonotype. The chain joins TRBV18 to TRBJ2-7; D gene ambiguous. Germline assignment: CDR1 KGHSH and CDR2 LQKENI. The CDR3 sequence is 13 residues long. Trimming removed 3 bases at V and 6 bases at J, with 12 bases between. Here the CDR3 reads CASSPSLNSEQYF. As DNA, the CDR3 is TGTGCCAGCTCACCGTCTCTGAACAGCGAGCAGTACTTC.

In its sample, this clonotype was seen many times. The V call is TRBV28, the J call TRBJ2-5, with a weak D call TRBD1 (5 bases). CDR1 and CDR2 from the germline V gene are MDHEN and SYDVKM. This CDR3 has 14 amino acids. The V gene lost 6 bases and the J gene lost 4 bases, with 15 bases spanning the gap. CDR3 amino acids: CASSPLQGGETQYF. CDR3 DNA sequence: TGTGCCAGCAGCCCCCTGCAGGGTGGAGAGACCCAGTACTTC.

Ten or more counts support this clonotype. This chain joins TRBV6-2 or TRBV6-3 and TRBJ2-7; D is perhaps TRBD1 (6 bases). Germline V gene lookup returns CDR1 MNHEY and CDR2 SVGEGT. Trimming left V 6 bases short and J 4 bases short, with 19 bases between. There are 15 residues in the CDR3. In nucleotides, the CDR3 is TGTGCCAGCAGCAACCGCCACGACAGGCTTTACGAGCAGTACTTC. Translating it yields CASSNRHDRLYEQYF.